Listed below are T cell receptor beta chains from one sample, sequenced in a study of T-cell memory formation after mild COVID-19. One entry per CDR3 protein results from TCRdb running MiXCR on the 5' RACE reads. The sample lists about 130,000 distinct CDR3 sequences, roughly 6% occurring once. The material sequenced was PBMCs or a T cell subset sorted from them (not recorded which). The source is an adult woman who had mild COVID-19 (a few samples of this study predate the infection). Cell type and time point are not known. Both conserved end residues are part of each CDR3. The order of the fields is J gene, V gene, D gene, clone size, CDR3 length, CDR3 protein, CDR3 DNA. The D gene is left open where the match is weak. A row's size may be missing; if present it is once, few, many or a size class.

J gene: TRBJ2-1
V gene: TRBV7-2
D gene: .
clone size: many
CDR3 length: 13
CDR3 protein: CASSLRGTNEQFF
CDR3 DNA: TGTGCCAGCAGCTTAAGGGGCACCAATGAGCAGTTCTTC

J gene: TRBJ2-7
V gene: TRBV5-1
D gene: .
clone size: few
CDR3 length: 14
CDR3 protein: CASSLSSDPYEQYF
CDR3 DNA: TGCGCCAGCAGCCTTTCGAGTGACCCCTACGAGCAGTACTTC

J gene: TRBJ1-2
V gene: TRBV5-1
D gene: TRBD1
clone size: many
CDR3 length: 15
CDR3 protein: CASSLAAGGWYGYTF
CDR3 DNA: TGCGCCAGCAGCTTGGCGGCAGGGGGCTGGTATGGCTACACCTTC

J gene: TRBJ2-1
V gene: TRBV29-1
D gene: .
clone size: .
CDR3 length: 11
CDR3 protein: CSVAQVGEQFF
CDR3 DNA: TGCAGCGTTGCCCAAGTTGGTGAGCAGTTCTTC

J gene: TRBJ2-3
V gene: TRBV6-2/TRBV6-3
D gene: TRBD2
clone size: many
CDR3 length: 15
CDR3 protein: CASSIAGGGTDTQYF
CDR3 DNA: TGTGCCAGCAGTATAGCGGGAGGGGGCACAGATACGCAGTATTTT

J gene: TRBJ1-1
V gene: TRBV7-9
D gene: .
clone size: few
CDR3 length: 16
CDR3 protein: CASSRNGGRRYTEAFF
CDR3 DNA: TGTGCCAGCAGCCGAAACGGAGGTAGGAGGTACACTGAAGCTTTCTTT

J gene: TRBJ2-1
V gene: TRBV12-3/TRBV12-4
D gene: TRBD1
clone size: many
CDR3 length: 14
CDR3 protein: CASSLSGTGNEQFF
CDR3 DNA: TGTGCCAGCAGCTTATCCGGGACAGGCAATGAGCAGTTCTTC

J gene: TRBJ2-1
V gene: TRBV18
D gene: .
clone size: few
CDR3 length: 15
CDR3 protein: CASSPTTGDRSEQFF
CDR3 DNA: TGTGCCAGCTCACCAACGACGGGAGATCGGAGTGAGCAGTTCTTC

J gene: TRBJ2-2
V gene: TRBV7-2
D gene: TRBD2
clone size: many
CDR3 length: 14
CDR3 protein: CATPGGRVTGELFF
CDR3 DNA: TGTGCCACTCCGGGCGGGAGAGTTACTGGGGAGCTGTTTTTT

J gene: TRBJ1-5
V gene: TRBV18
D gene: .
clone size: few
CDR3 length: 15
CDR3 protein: CASSPADTSNQPQHF
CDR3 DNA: TGTGCCAGCTCACCTGCCGACACAAGCAATCAGCCCCAGCATTTT

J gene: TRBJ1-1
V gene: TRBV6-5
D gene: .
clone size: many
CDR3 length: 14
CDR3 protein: CASSRSAGNSEAFF
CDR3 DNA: TGTGCCAGCAGCCGCAGTGCCGGGAACTCTGAAGCTTTCTTT

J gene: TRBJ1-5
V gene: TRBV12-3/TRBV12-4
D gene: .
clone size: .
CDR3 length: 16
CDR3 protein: CASSPLGGHSNQPQHF
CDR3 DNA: TGTGCCAGCAGTCCCCTGGGCGGACATAGCAATCAGCCCCAGCATTTT

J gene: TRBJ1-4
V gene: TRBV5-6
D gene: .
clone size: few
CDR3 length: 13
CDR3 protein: CASSGRGNEKLFF
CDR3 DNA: TGTGCCAGCAGTGGAAGGGGAAATGAAAAACTGTTTTTT

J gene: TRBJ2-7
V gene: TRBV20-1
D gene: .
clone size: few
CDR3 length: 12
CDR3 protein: CSATRTAYEQYF
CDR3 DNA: TGCAGTGCTACCCGGACAGCCTACGAGCAGTACTTC

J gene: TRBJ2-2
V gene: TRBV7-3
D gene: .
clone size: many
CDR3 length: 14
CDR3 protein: CASSLRPGIGELFF
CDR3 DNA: TGTGCCAGCAGCTTAAGGCCGGGTATCGGGGAGCTGTTTTTT

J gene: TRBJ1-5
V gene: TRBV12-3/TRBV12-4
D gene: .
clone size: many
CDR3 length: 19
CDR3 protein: CASNTFTPGQRGSNQPQHF
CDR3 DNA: TGTGCCAGCAATACATTTACCCCCGGACAGCGTGGGAGCAATCAGCCCCAGCATTTT

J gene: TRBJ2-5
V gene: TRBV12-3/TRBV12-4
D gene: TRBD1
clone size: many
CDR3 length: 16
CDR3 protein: CASSPTGQGWKETQYF
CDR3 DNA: TGTGCCAGCAGCCCTACGGGACAGGGGTGGAAAGAGACCCAGTACTTC

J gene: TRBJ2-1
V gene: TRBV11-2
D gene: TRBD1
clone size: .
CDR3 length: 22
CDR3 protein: CASSFRDRGLRGRPSSYNEQFF
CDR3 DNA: TGTGCCAGCAGCTTCAGGGACAGGGGTCTACGCGGGAGACCGAGCTCCTACAATGAGCAGTTCTTC

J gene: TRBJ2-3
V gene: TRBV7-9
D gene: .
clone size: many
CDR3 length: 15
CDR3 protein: CASSYDSGFSDTQYF
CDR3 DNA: TGTGCCAGCAGCTACGACTCGGGGTTCTCAGATACGCAGTATTTT

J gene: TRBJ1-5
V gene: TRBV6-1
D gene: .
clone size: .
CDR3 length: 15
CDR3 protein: CASSDPDSLHQPQHF
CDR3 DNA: TGTGCCAGCAGTGACCCAGACAGTCTTCATCAGCCCCAGCATTTT

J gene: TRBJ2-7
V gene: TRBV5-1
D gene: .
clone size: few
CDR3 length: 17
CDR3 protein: CASSFEVSGVAGNEQYF
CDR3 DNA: TGCGCCAGCAGCTTTGAAGTATCGGGGGTGGCGGGAAACGAGCAGTACTTC

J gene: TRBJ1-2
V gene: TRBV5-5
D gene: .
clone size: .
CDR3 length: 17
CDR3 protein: CASSLVESGQLSRRYTF
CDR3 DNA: TGTGCCAGCAGCTTGGTGGAATCTGGACAGCTGTCCCGTCGCTACACCTTC